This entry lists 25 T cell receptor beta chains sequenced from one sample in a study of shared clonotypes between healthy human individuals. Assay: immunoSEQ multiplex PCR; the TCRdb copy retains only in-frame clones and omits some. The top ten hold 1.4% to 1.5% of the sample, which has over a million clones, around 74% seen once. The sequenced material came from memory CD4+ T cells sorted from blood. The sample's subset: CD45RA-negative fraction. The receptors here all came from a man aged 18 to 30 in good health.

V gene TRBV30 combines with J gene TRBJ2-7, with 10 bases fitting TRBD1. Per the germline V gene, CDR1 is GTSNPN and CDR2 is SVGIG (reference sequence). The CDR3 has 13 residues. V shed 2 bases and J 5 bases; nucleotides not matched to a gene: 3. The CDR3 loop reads CAWSPTGGNEQYF. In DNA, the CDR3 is TGTGCCTGGAGTCCGACAGGGGGCAACGAGCAGTACTTC.

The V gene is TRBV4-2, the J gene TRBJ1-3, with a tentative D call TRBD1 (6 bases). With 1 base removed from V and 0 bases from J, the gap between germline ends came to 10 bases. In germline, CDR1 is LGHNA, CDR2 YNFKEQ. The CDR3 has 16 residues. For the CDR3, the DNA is TGTGCCAGCAGCCAAGTCCAGGGGAGCTCTGGAAACACCATATATTTT. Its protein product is CASSQVQGSSGNTIYF.

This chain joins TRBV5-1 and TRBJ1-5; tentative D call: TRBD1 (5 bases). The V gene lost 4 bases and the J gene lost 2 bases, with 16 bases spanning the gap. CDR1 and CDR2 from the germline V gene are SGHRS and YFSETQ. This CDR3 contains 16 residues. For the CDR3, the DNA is TGCGCCAGCAGCCCGAGTGGGGGATCGGGCAATCAGCCCCAGCATTTT. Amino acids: CASSPSGGSGNQPQHF.

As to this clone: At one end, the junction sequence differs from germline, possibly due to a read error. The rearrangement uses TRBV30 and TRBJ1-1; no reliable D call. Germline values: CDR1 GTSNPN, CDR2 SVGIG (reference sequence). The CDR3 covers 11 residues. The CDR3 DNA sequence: TGTGCCAGGAGCTGGGGAGTTGAAGCTTTCTTT. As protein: CARSWGVEAFF.

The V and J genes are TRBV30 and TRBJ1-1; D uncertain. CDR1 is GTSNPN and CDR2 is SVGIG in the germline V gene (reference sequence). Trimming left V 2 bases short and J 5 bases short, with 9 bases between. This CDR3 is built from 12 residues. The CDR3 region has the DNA TGTGCCTGGAGTAAACAGCCTACTGAAGCTTTCTTT. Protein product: CAWSKQPTEAFF.

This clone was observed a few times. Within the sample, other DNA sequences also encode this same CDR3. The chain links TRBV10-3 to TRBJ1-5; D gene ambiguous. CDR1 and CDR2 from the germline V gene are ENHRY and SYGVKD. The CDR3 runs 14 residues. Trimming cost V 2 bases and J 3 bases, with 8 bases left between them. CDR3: CAISEGRDNQPQHF. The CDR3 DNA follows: TGTGCCATCAGTGAGGGGCGGGACAATCAGCCCCAGCATTTT.

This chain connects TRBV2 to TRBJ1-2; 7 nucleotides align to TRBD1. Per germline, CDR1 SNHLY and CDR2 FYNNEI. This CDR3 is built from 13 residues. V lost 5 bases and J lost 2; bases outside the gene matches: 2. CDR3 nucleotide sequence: TGTGCCAGCAGTTCGGGACAGAACTATGGCTACACCTTC. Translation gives CASSSGQNYGYTF.

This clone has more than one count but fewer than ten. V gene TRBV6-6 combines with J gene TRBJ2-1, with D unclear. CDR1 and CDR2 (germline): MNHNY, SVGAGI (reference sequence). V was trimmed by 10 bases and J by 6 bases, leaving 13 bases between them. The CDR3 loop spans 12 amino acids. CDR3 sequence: CATNGLGNEQFF. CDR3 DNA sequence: TGTGCCACCAATGGTCTGGGCAATGAGCAGTTCTTC.

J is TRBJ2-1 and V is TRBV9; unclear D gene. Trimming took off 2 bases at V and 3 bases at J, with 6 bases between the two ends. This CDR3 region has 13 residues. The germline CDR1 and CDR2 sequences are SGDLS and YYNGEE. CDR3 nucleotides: TGTGCCAGCAGCGTCCAGTACTACAATGAGCAGTTCTTC. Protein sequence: CASSVQYYNEQFF.

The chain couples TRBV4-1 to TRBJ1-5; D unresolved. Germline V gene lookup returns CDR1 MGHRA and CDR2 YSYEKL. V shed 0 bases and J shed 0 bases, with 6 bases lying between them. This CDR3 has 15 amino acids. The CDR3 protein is CASSQDGYSNQPQHF. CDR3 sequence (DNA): TGCGCCAGCAGCCAAGACGGTTATAGCAATCAGCCCCAGCATTTT.

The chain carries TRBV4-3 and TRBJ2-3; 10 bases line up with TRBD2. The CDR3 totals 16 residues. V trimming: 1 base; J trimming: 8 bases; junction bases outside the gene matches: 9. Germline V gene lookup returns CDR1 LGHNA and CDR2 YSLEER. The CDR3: CASSQVPLAGAATQYF. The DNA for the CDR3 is TGCGCCAGCAGCCAAGTCCCCCTAGCGGGAGCTGCTACGCAGTATTTT.

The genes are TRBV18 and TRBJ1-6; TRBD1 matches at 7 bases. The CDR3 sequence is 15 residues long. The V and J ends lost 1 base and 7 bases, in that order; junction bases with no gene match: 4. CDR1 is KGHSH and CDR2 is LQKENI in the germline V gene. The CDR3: CASSPRDRANSPLHF. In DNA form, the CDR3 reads TGTGCCAGCTCACCACGCGACAGGGCCAATTCACCCCTCCACTTT.

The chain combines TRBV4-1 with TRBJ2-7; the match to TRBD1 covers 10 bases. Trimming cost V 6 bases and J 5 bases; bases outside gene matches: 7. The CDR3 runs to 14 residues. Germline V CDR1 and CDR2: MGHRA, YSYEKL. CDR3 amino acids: CASRQTGGSDEQYF. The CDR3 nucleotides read TGCGCCAGCAGGCAGACAGGGGGCTCGGACGAGCAGTACTTC.

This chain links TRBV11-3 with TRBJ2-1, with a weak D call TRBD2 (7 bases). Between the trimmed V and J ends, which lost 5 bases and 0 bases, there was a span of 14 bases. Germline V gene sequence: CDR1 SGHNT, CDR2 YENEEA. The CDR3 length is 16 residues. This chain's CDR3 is CASSPRGEGSYNEQFF. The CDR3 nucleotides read TGTGCCAGCAGCCCAAGGGGGGAGGGCTCCTACAATGAGCAGTTCTTC.

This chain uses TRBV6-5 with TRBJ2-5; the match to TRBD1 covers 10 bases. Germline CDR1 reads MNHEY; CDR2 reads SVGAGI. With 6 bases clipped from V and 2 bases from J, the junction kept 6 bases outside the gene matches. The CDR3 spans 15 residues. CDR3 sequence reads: CASRRTGGGQETQYF. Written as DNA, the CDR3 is TGTGCCAGCAGGAGGACAGGGGGTGGGCAAGAGACCCAGTACTTC.

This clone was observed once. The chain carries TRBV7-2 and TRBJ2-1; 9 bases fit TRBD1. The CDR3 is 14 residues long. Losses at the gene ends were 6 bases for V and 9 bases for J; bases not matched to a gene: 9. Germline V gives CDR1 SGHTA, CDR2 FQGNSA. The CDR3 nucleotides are TGTGCCAGCAGGTACCCGACAGGGGGTAGTGAGCAGTTCTTC. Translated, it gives CASRYPTGGSEQFF.

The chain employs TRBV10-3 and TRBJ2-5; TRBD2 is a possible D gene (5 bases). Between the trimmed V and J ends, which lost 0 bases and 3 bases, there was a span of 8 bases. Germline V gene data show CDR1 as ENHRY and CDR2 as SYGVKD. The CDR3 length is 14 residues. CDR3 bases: TGTGCCATCAGTGAGTCGAGCGGTGAAGAGACCCAGTACTTC. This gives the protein CAISESSGEETQYF.

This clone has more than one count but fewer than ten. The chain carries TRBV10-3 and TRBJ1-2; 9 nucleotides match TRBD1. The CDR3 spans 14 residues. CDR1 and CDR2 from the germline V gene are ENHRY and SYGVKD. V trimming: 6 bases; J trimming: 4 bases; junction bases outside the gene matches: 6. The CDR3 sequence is CAIRETGGGYGYTF. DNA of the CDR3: TGTGCCATCAGAGAGACAGGGGGAGGCTATGGCTACACCTTC.

The CDR3 bases are TGTGCCAGCAGTGTACTCCGGGACAGGGGTGAAAAACTGTTTTTT. This sequence encodes CASSVLRDRGEKLFF. The chain carries TRBV6-1 and TRBJ1-4; 10 bases align to TRBD1. The CDR3 sequence is 15 residues long. Germline CDR1 and CDR2: MNHNS and SASEGT. The V and J ends lost 4 bases and 7 bases, in that order; junction bases with no gene match: 6.

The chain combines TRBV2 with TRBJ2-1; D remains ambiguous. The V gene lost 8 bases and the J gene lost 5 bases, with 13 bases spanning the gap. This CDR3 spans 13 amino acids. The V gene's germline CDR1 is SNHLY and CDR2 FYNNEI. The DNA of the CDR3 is TGTGCCAGCGGGTGGCTGGGAAACAATGAGCAGTTCTTC. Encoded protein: CASGWLGNNEQFF.

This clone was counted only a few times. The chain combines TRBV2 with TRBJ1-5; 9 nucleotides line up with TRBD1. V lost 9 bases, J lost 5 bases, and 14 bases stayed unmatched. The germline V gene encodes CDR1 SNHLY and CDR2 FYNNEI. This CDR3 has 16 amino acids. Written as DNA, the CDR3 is TGTGCCAGTACTACTTTTGGGACAGGGCGAGATCAGCCCCAGCATTTT. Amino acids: CASTTFGTGRDQPQHF.

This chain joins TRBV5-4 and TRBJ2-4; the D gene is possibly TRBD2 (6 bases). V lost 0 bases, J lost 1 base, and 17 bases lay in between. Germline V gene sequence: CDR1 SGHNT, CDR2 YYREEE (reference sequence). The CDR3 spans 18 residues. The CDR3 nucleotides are TGTGCCAGCAGCTTGGCTGACGGGAGCGGGTCGGCCAAAAACATTCAGTACTTC. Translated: CASSLADGSGSAKNIQYF.

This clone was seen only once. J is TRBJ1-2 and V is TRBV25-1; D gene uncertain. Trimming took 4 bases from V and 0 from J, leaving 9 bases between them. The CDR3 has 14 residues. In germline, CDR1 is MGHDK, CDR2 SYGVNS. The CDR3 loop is CASSAARANYGYTF. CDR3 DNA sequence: TGTGCCAGCAGTGCAGCTAGAGCTAACTATGGCTACACCTTC.

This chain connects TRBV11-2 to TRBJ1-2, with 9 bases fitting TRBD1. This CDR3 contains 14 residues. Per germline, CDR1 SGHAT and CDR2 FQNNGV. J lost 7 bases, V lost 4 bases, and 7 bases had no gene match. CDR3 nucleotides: TGTGCCAGCAGCTCCATGGGACAGGGCGGTGGCTACACCTTC. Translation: CASSSMGQGGGYTF.

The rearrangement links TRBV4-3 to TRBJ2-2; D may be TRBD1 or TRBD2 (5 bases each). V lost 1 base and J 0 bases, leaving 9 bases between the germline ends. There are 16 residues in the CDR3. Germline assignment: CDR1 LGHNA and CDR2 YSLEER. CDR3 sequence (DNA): TGCGCCAGCAGCCAAGGGGGGTTTCCGAACACCGGGGAGCTGTTTTTT. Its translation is CASSQGGFPNTGELFF.